Below, 27 T cell receptor beta chains from the same sample are listed, as sequenced in a study of T cells after yellow fever vaccination. One entry per CDR3 protein, called by TCRdb with MiXCR from the 5' RACE reads. The sample has about 370,000 distinct CDR3 sequences, under 14% seen once. This specimen consisted of PBMCs, obtained on the day of the first yellow fever vaccination. These receptors were taken from a man aged 18 to 30 who received the YFV17D yellow fever vaccine.

V is TRBV20-1 and J is TRBJ1-5, with D tentatively TRBD1 (6 bases). The CDR3 spans 17 residues. Germline values: CDR1 DFQATT, CDR2 SNEGSKA (reference sequence). Trimming stripped 3 bases from V and 0 bases from J, with 18 bases between. The CDR3 region has the DNA TGCAGTGCTAGCGGGGACAACTATCTCTATAGCAATCAGCCCCAGCATTTT. Amino acid sequence: CSASGDNYLYSNQPQHF.

In this sample, this clonotype turned up a few times. V and J are TRBV7-9 and TRBJ1-6; no reliable D call. Trimming removed 1 base at V and 4 bases at J, with 11 bases between. The CDR3 consists of 16 residues. Germline CDR1 SEHNR, CDR2 FQNEAQ (reference sequence). In DNA form, the CDR3 reads TGTGCCAGCAGCTTAGAGTCCCCAGGTTATAATTCACCCCTCCACTTT. This codes for CASSLESPGYNSPLHF.

The chain uses TRBV6-2 or TRBV6-3 and TRBJ2-7; 8 nucleotides agree with TRBD1. There are 18 residues in the CDR3. Germline CDR1 reads MNHEY; CDR2 reads SVGEGT. The V gene end was trimmed by 4 bases and the J gene end by 2 bases; junction bases not matched to a gene: 16. CDR3 coding DNA: TGTGCCAGCAGTTTCACCGGGACAGGTAACCTGCGAACCTACGAGCAGTACGTC. Translation gives CASSFTGTGNLRTYEQYV.

The chain carries TRBV4-2 and TRBJ2-1; 7 bases align to TRBD2. The V segment lost 1 base and the J segment 5 bases; nucleotides outside the gene matches: 17. CDR3 length equals 19 residues. Germline V lookup: CDR1 LGHNA, CDR2 YNFKEQ. CDR3 region: CASSQGVSQGLSSHNEQFF. The CDR3 coding sequence is TGTGCCAGCAGCCAAGGGGTGAGTCAGGGACTAAGTTCCCACAATGAGCAGTTCTTC.

This clonotype turned up a few times. This chain connects TRBV4-2 to TRBJ1-5, with D hard to call. The germline V gene encodes CDR1 LGHNA and CDR2 YNFKEQ. CDR3 size: 14 residues. Deletions cut 4 bases from V and 1 base from J, with 8 bases between. As DNA, the CDR3 is TGTGCCAGCAGCCCAAGCGTGAGCAATCAGCCCCAGCATTTT. This translates into CASSPSVSNQPQHF.

This clonotype was detected only a few times. The chain uses TRBV5-1 and TRBJ2-2, with D possibly being TRBD1 (6 bases). This CDR3 has 17 amino acids. Germline CDR1 is SGHRS and CDR2 is YFSETQ. Trimming removed 4 bases from V and 3 bases from J, with 19 bases in between. The DNA for the CDR3 is TGCGCCAGCAGCATTCTACAGGGTCTGGTCGACACCGGGGAGCTGTTTTTT. Its translation: CASSILQGLVDTGELFF.

The chain links TRBV10-3 to TRBJ2-3, with 7 bases aligning to TRBD2. From germline, CDR1 is ENHRY and CDR2 SYGVKD. This CDR3 contains 14 residues. V gave up 6 bases and J gave up 3 bases; unmatched junction bases: 6. The CDR3 loop is CAIRRREGTDTQYF. The CDR3 DNA sequence: TGTGCCATCAGGCGGAGGGAGGGGACAGATACGCAGTATTTT.

A remark on this clonotype: The junction differs from germline at one of its ends, possibly a read error. V is TRBV5-1 and J is TRBJ2-7; D ambiguous. Per germline, CDR1 SGHRS and CDR2 YFSETQ. This CDR3 spans 13 amino acids. The CDR3 DNA reads as TGCGCCAGCAGGTTGGATAGCAGCCGGCAGCAGTACTTC. Protein product: CASRLDSSRQQYF. The entire variable domain, with the rest obtained from reference TRBV5-1 and TRBJ2-7, is as follows: KAGVTQTPRYLIKTRGQQVTLSCSPISGHRSVSWYQQTPGQGLQFLFEYFSETQRNKGNFPGRFSGRQFSNSRSEMNVSTLELGDSALYLCASRLDSSRQQYFGPGTRLTVT.

This clonotype was seen a handful of times. This chain links TRBV5-1 with TRBJ2-3; TRBD2 matches at 8 bases. Germline trimming cut 0 bases from V and 1 base from J; bases unmatched to any gene: 7. This CDR3 region has 17 residues. Germline V lookup: CDR1 SGHRS, CDR2 YFSETQ. The CDR3 DNA reads as TGCGCCAGCAGCTTGGGCGCGGGAGCGGGGGGCACAGATACGCAGTATTTT. Amino acid sequence: CASSLGAGAGGTDTQYF.

V gene TRBV28 combines with J gene TRBJ1-2; no definite D call. Trimming left V 3 bases short and J 6 bases short, with 11 bases between. The CDR3 consists of 13 residues. Germline V gene sequence: CDR1 MDHEN, CDR2 SYDVKM. CDR3 DNA: TGTGCCAGCAGTTTGGTAACCAGGAATGGCTACACCTTC. It specifies CASSLVTRNGYTF.

This clonotype was detected only a few times. The V gene is TRBV11-2, the J gene TRBJ2-5; perhaps TRBD1 as D (6 bases). The V gene's germline CDR1 is SGHAT and CDR2 FQNNGV. Trimming took off 4 bases at V and 4 bases at J, with 16 bases between the two ends. CDR3 length: 15 amino acids. CDR3 sequence (DNA): TGTGCCAGCAGCTCATGGCAGGGGTATAGAGAGACCCAGTACTTC. Its protein product is CASSSWQGYRETQYF.

In its sample, this clonotype was seen many times. This chain links TRBV18 with TRBJ2-1; no clear D gene. CDR3 length: 15 residues. The germline CDR1 and CDR2 sequences are KGHSH and LQKENI. Trimming removed 1 base from V and 0 bases from J, with 7 bases in between. CDR3 sequence (DNA): TGTGCCAGCTCACCACTCCTCAGCTCCTACAATGAGCAGTTCTTC. It codes for CASSPLLSSYNEQFF.

This clonotype has more than one count but fewer than ten. The V gene is TRBV20-1, the J gene TRBJ2-7, with 9 bases fitting TRBD2. V dropped 4 bases and J dropped 0; count of bases not matched to a gene: 10. The germline V gene has CDR1 DFQATT and CDR2 SNEGSKA (reference sequence). The CDR3 length is 16 residues. CDR3 amino acids: CSAIGLAGGNSYEQYF. DNA for the CDR3: TGCAGTGCTATAGGCCTCGCGGGGGGGAACTCCTACGAGCAGTACTTC.

The table lists this clonotype with many counts. V gene TRBV3-1 combines with J gene TRBJ2-2; 8 bases are shared with TRBD1. After removal of 4 bases from V and 4 bases from J, the junction contained 8 bases not matched to a gene. CDR1 is LGHDT, CDR2 YNNKEL, per germline (reference sequence). The CDR3 contains 16 residues. This CDR3 is CASSLRGTGPTGELFF. Here the CDR3 DNA reads TGTGCCAGCAGCCTGCGCGGGACAGGCCCCACCGGGGAGCTGTTTTTT.

The chain links TRBV29-1 to TRBJ1-1, with TRBD1 matching 7 bases. The length of the CDR3 is 16 residues. V was pared by 2 bases and J by 6 bases, with 15 bases of the junction left unmatched. Germline V lookup: CDR1 SQVTM, CDR2 ANQGSEA. CDR3 in amino acids: CSVERGPQGYTAEAFF. For the CDR3, the DNA is TGCAGCGTTGAAAGGGGGCCTCAAGGATACACTGCTGAAGCTTTCTTT.

This clonotype was recorded a few times. This chain uses TRBV4-1 with TRBJ1-4; no reliable D call. The CDR3 runs 12 residues. V was clipped by 4 bases and J by 11 bases, with 11 bases between them. The V gene's germline CDR1 is MGHRA and CDR2 YSYEKL. CDR3 bases: TGCGCCAGCAGCCCCGGTGGAGGGAAACTGTTTTTT. As protein: CASSPGGGKLFF.

This clonotype has a handful of counts. This chain links TRBV9 with TRBJ2-1, with D hard to call. CDR1 is SGDLS and CDR2 is YYNGEE in the germline V gene. This CDR3 has 16 residues. V was cut by 0 bases and J by 8 bases, with 18 bases left in between. The DNA of the CDR3 is TGTGCCAGCAGCGTAGTTGAGTTGCCGTGGTTGGATGAGCAGTTCTTC. Translated: CASSVVELPWLDEQFF. Complete variable domain (other parts from reference TRBV9 and TRBJ2-1): DSGVTQTPKHLITATGQRVTLRCSPRSGDLSVYWYQQSLDQGLQFLIQYYNGEERAKGNILERFSAQQFPDLHSELNLSSLELGDSALYFCASSVVELPWLDEQFFGPGTRLTVL.

This clonotype was observed at least ten times. V and J are TRBV6-2 or TRBV6-3 and TRBJ2-1, with 12 bases matching TRBD2. Trimming at V came to 5 bases and at J to 0 bases, leaving 5 bases not matched to a gene. Germline V lookup: CDR1 MNHEY, CDR2 SVGEGT. The CDR3 has 17 residues. CDR3 loop: CASSIGLAGRSYNEQFF. The CDR3 coding sequence is TGTGCCAGCAGTATAGGACTAGCGGGGCGCTCCTACAATGAGCAGTTCTTC.

The J gene is TRBJ2-3, the V gene TRBV24-1; TRBD1 matches 8 bases. The CDR3 contains 13 residues. Germline V CDR1 and CDR2: KGHDR, SFDVKD. J was trimmed by 9 bases and V by 4 bases; bases with no gene match: 5. The CDR3 region has the DNA TGTGCCACCAGTGACCAGGACAGGGACACGCAGTATTTT. It yields the protein CATSDQDRDTQYF.

In its sample, this clonotype was seen a few times. The chain joins TRBV4-1 to TRBJ2-4; D not resolved. Trimming took 2 bases from V and 6 from J, leaving 17 bases between them. CDR1 is MGHRA and CDR2 is YSYEKL in the germline V gene. The CDR3 is made up of 16 amino acids. CDR3 amino acids: CASSQLPAGPGNIQYF. DNA of the CDR3: TGCGCCAGCAGCCAACTGCCCGCCGGGCCAGGAAACATTCAGTACTTC.

This clonotype was detected a few times. The chain joins TRBV10-3 to TRBJ2-3; D possibly corresponds to TRBD2 (7 bases). The CDR3 covers 14 residues. The germline V gene has CDR1 ENHRY and CDR2 SYGVKD. V lost 6 bases to trimming and J lost 1 base, with 11 bases between them. In DNA form, the CDR3 reads TGTGCCATCAGGTGGGGGGGGCGCACAGATACGCAGTATTTT. The encoded protein is CAIRWGGRTDTQYF.

This clonotype appeared many times. The V gene is TRBV5-1, the J gene TRBJ2-1; perhaps TRBD2 as D (6 bases). The germline gives CDR1 SGHRS, CDR2 YFSETQ. V lost 1 base and J 0 bases, leaving 29 bases between the germline ends. This CDR3 has 22 amino acids. The CDR3 DNA reads TGCGCCAGCAGCTTGCGGGGGTATCAATCCCGTACTCTCATTACCTCCTACAATGAGCAGTTCTTC. Protein product: CASSLRGYQSRTLITSYNEQFF.

This clonotype appeared many times. The rearrangement uses TRBV7-2 and TRBJ2-5; 12 bases match TRBD2. In germline, CDR1 is SGHTA, CDR2 FQGNSA. The trim removed 4 bases at V and 5 bases at J, leaving 5 bases unmatched. This CDR3 is built from 15 residues. The CDR3 DNA sequence: TGTGCCAGCAGCTGGACTAGCGGGGTGGGGGAGACCCAGTACTTC. This codes for CASSWTSGVGETQYF.

On this clonotype itself: This may stem from a read error, because a much larger clone lies one nucleotide away. The J gene is TRBJ1-2, the V gene TRBV5-1; 9 bases line up with TRBD1. The germline CDR1 and CDR2 sequences are SGHRS and YFSETQ. The CDR3 length is 14 residues. The CDR3 here is CTSSSQGANYGYTF. The CDR3 DNA follows: TGCACCAGCAGCTCACAGGGGGCCAACTATGGCTACACCTTC.

In regard to this clonotype: The CDR3 end shows no conserved phenylalanine or tryptophan, and so a read error is likely. The rearrangement links TRBV7-2 to TRBJ1-2; possible D gene TRBD1, 5 bases. The V end lost 0 bases, the J end lost 5 bases, and 10 bases lay between the germline ends. CDR3 length equals 14 residues. Germline lookup yields CDR1 SGHTA and CDR2 FQGNSA. The CDR3 DNA follows: TGTGCCAGCAGCTTAGCCGTGGAGGGGTATGGCTACACCTAC. This translates into CASSLAVEGYGYTY.

This clonotype has at least ten counts. In DNA form, the CDR3 reads TGTGCCAGCTCACCAGGGGCGGACATGAACACTGAAGCTTTCTTT. Amino acids: CASSPGADMNTEAFF. The rearrangement uses TRBV18 and TRBJ1-1, with D perhaps TRBD1 (5 bases). Trimming left V 2 bases short and J 0 bases short, with 10 bases between. Germline V gene lookup returns CDR1 KGHSH and CDR2 LQKENI. There are 15 residues in the CDR3.

This clonotype showed up many times. This chain links TRBV7-9 with TRBJ2-7; D uncertain. Trimming stripped 1 base from V and 5 bases from J, with 6 bases between. From germline, CDR1 is SEHNR and CDR2 FQNEAQ (reference sequence). The length of the CDR3 is 12 residues. Here the CDR3 DNA reads TGTGCCAGCAGCTTAGATCTCAACGAGCAGTACTTC. As protein: CASSLDLNEQYF.